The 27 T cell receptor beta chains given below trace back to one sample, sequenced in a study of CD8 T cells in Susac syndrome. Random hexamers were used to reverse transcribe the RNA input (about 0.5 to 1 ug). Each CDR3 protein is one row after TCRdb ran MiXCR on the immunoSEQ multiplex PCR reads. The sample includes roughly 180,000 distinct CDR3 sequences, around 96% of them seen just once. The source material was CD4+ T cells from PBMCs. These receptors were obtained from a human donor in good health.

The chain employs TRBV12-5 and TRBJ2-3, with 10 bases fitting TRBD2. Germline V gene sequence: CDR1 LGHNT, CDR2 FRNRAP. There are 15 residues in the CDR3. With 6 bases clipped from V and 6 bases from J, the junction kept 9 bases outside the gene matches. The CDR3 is CASGFPSGGADTQYF. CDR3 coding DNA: TGTGCTAGTGGCTTTCCCAGCGGGGGGGCCGATACGCAGTATTTT.

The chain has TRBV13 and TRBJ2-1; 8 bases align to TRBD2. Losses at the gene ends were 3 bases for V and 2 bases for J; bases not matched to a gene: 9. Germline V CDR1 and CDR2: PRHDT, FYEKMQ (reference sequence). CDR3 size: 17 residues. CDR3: CASSFKRGGLTYNEQFF. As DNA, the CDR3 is TGTGCCAGCAGCTTCAAACGCGGGGGGCTTACCTACAATGAGCAGTTCTTC. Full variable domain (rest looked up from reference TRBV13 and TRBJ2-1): AAGVIQSPRHLIKEKRETATLKCYPIPRHDTVYWYQQGPGQDPQFLISFYEKMQSDKGSIPDRFSAQQFSDYHSELNMSSLELGDSALYFCASSFKRGGLTYNEQFFGPGTRLTVL.

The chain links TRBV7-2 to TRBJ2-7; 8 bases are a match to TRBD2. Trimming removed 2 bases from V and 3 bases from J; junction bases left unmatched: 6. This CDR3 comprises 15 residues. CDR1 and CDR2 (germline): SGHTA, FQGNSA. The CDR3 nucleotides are TGTGCCAGCAGCTTAAAAAGCGGGGGAGGCTACGAGCAGTACTTC. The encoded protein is CASSLKSGGGYEQYF.

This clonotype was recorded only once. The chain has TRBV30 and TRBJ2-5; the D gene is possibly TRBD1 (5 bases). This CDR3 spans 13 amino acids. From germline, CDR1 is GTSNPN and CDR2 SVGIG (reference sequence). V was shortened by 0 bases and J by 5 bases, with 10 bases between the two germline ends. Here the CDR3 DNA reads TGTGCCTGGAGTGTTAAGGGGATCGAGACCCAGTACTTC. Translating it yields CAWSVKGIETQYF.

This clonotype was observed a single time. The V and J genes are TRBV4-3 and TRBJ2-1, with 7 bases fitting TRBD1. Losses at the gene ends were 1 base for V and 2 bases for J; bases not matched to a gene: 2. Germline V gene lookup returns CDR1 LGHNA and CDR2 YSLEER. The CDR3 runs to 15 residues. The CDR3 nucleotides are TGCGCCAGCAGCCAAGTAGGGGGCGCCTACAATGAGCAGTTCTTC. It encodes CASSQVGGAYNEQFF.

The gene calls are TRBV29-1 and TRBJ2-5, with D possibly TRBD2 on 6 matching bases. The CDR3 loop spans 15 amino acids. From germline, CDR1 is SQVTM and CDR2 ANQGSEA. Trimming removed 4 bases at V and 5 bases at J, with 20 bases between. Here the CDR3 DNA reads TGCAGCGTTGGGGGGACTCCTACGTTGGGGGAGACCCAGTACTTC. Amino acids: CSVGGTPTLGETQYF. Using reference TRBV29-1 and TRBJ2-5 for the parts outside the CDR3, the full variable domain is SAVISQKPSRDICQRGTSLTIQCQVDSQVTMMFWYRQQPGQSLTLIATANQGSEATYESGFVIDKFPISRPNLTFSTLTVSNMSPEDSSIYLCSVGGTPTLGETQYFGPGTRLLVL.

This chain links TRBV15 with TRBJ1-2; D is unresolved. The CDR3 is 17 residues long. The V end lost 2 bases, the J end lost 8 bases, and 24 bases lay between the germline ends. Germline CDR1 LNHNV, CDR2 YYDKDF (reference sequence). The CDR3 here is CATSRPPAVGGGSGYTF. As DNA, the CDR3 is TGTGCCACCAGCAGACCGCCGGCAGTAGGAGGAGGAAGCGGCTACACCTTC.

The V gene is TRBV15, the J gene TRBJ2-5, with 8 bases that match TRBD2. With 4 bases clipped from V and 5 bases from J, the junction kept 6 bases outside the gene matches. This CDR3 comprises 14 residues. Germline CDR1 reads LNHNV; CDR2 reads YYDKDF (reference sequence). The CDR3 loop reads CATSIRGGSETQYF. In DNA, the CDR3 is TGTGCCACCAGCATTCGCGGGGGGTCGGAGACCCAGTACTTC.

CDR3: CASSLVGDNQPQHF. CDR3 in DNA: TGTGCCAGCAGCTTGGTGGGGGACAATCAGCCCCAGCATTTT. The chain has TRBV7-9 and TRBJ1-5, with TRBD1 as a possible D gene (5 bases). The germline V gene encodes CDR1 SEHNR and CDR2 FQNEAQ (reference sequence). Trimming stripped 3 bases from V and 3 bases from J, with 9 bases between. The length of the CDR3 is 14 residues.

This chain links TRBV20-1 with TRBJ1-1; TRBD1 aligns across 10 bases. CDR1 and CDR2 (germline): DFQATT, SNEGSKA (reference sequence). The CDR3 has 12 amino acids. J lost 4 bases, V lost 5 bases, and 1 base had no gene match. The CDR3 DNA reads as TGCAGTGCTCGGACAGGGGGCACTGAAGCTTTCTTT. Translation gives CSARTGGTEAFF.

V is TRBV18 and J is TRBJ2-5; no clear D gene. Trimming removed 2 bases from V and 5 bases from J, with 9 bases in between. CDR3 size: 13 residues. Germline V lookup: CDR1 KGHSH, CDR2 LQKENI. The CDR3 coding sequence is TGTGCCAGCTCACCATGGAAGGGCGAGACCCAGTACTTC. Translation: CASSPWKGETQYF.

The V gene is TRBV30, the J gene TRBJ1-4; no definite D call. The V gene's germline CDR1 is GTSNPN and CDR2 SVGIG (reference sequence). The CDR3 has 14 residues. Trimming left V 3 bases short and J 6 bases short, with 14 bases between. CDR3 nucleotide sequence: TGTGCCTGGAGCCTAAACCCGGTCTATGAAAAACTGTTTTTT. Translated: CAWSLNPVYEKLFF. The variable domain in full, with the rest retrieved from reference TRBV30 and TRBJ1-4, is SQTIHQWPATLVQPVGSPLSLECTVEGTSNPNLYWYRQAAGRGLQLLFYSVGIGQISSEVPQNLSASRPQDRQFILSSKKLLLSDSGFYLCAWSLNPVYEKLFFGSGTQLSVL.

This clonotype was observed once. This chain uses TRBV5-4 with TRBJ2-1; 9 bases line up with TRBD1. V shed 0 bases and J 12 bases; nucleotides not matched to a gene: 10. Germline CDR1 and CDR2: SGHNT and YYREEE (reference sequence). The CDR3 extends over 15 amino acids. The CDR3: CASSLVGDRARGQFF. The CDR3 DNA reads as TGTGCCAGCAGCTTGGTAGGGGACAGGGCGAGAGGGCAGTTCTTC.

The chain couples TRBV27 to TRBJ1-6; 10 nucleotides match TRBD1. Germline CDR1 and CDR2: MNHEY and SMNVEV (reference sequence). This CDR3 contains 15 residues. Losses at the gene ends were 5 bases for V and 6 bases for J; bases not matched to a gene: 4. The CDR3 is CASSQRTGGNSPLHF. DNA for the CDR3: TGTGCCAGCAGTCAAAGGACAGGGGGTAATTCACCCCTCCACTTT.

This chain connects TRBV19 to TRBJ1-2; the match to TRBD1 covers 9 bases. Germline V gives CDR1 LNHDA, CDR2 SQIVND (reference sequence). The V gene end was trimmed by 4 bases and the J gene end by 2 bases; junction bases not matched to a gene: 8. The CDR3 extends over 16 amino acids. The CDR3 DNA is TGTGCCAGTAGTAGTCCACAGGGGGCAGCCAACTATGGCTACACCTTC. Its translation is CASSSPQGAANYGYTF.

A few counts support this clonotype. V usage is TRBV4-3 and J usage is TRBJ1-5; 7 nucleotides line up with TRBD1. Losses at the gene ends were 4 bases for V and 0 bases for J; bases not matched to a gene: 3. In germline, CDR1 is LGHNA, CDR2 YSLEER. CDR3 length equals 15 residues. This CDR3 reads CASSLTGDSNQPQHF. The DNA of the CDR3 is TGCGCCAGCAGCCTCACAGGGGATAGCAATCAGCCCCAGCATTTT.

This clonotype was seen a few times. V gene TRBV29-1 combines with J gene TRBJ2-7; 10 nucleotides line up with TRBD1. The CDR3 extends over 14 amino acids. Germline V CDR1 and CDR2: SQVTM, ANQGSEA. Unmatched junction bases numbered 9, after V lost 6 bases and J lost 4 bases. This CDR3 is CSVALGTGEYEQYF. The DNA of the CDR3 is TGCAGCGTAGCCCTGGGGACAGGGGAATACGAGCAGTACTTC.

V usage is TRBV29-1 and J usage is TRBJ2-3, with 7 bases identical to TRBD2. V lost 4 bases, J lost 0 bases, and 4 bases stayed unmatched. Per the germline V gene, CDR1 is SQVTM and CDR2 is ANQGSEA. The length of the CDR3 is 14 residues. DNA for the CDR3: TGCAGCGTTGTGGGGGAGGGCAGCACAGATACGCAGTATTTT. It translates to CSVVGEGSTDTQYF.

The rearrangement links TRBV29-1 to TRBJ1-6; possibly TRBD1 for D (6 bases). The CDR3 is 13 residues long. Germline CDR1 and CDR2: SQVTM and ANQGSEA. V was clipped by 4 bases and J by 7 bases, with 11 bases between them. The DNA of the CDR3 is TGCAGCGTTGCGTTGGACAGCAATTCACCCCTCCACTTT. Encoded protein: CSVALDSNSPLHF.

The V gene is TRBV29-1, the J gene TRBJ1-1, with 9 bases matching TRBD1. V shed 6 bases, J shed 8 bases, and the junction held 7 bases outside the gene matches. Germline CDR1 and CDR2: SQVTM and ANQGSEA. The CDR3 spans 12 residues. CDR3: CSVVGQGREAFF. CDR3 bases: TGCAGCGTGGTAGGACAGGGGAGGGAAGCTTTCTTT.

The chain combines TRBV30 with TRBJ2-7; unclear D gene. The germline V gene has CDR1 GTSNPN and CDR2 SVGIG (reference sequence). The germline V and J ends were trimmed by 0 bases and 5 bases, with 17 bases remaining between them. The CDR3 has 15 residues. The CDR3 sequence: CAWSVNGPGSDEQYF. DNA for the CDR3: TGTGCCTGGAGTGTAAATGGGCCAGGATCCGACGAGCAGTACTTC.

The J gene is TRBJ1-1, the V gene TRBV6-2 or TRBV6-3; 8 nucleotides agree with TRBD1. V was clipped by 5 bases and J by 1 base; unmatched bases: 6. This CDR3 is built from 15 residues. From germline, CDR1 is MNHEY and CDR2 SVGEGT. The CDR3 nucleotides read TGTGCCAGCAGTCGGAGGACAGGGCCGAACACTGAAGCTTTCTTT. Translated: CASSRRTGPNTEAFF.

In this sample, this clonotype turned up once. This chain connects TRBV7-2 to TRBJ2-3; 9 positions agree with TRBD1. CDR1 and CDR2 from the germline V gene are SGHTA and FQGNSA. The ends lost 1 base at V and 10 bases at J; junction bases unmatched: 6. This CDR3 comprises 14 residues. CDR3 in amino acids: CASSLEGRTGAQYF. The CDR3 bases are TGTGCCAGCAGCTTAGAAGGCAGGACAGGGGCGCAGTATTTT.

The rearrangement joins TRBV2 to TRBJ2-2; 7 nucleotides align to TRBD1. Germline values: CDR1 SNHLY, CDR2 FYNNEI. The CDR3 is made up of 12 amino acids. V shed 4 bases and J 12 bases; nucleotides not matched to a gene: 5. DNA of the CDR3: TGTGCCAGCAGTGTTGGACAGGACAAGCTGTTTTTT. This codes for CASSVGQDKLFF.

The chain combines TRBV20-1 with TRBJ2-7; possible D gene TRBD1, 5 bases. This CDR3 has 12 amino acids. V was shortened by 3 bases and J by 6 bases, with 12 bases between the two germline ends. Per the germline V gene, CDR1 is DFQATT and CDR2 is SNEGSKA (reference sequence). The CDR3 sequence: CSARFQGGEQYF. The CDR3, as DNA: TGCAGTGCTAGGTTCCAGGGTGGCGAGCAGTACTTC.

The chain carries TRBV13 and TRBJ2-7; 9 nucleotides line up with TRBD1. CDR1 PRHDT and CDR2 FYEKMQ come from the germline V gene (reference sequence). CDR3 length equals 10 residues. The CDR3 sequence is CYRGLCEQYF. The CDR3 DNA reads TGTTACAGGGGGCTCTGCGAGCAGTACTTC. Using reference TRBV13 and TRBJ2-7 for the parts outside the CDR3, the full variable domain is AAGVIQSPRHLIKEKRETATLKCYPIPRHDTVYWYQQGPGQDPQFLISFYEKMQSDKGSIPDRFSAQQFSDYHSELNMSSLELGDSALYFCYRGLCEQYFGPGTRLTVT.

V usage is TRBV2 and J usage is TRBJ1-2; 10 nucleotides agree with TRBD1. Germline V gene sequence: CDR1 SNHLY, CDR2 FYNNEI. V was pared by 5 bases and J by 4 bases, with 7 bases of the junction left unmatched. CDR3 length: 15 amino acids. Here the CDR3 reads CASSLVGQGSYGYTF. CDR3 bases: TGTGCCAGCAGTCTAGTGGGACAGGGGTCCTATGGCTACACCTTC.